The 24 T cell receptor beta chains below come from one sample, sequenced in a study of T cells in Graves' hyperthyroidism and ophthalmopathy. Researchers took RNA transcripts and amplified the TCR beta CDR3 regions from them. RT-PCR in the first round (using the HTBI primer set) targeted the TCR CDR3. TCRdb reanalysed the multiplex PCR reads using MiXCR and keeps one entry per CDR3 protein. The data show 300,000 to 450,000 distinct CDR3 sequences, more than 12% seen once. Material: blood. These receptors came from a woman younger than 45 with Graves' ophthalmopathy.

Here the CDR3 reads CASSYSGAEWAFF. The CDR3 DNA follows: TGTGCCAGCAGTTACTCGGGCGCCGAGTGGGCTTTCTTT. The V gene is TRBV6-6, the J gene TRBJ1-1; D gene ambiguous. There are 13 residues in the CDR3. The germline gives CDR1 MNHNY, CDR2 SVGAGI (reference sequence). Between the trimmed V and J ends, which lost 0 bases and 11 bases, there was a span of 13 bases.

This clonotype has ten or more counts. This chain joins TRBV7-2 and TRBJ2-3; 9 bases agree with TRBD2. The CDR3 runs 16 residues. J lost 6 bases, V lost 0 bases, and 7 bases had no gene match. In germline, CDR1 is SGHTA, CDR2 FQGNSA. The CDR3 sequence is CASSLALRGGRDTQYF. The CDR3 DNA sequence: TGTGCCAGCAGCTTAGCACTGCGGGGGGGCAGGGATACGCAGTATTTT.

The rearrangement links TRBV6-5 to TRBJ2-7; 14 nucleotides agree with TRBD2. The CDR3 length is 18 residues. V shed 0 bases, J shed 0 bases, and the junction held 4 bases outside the gene matches. Germline CDR1 and CDR2: MNHEY and SVGAGI. CDR3 coding DNA: TGTGCCAGCAGTTACTCAGGACTAGCGGGGGGATACTCCTACGAGCAGTACTTC. Translating gives CASSYSGLAGGYSYEQYF.

This clonotype was seen many times. The J gene is TRBJ2-3, the V gene TRBV2; 7 bases line up with TRBD1. The CDR3 is 14 residues long. V shed 6 bases, J shed 5 bases, and the junction held 8 bases outside the gene matches. The germline gives CDR1 SNHLY, CDR2 FYNNEI. The CDR3 is CASRPGTAGDTQYF. CDR3 DNA sequence: TGTGCCAGCAGACCGGGGACAGCAGGAGATACGCAGTATTTT.

The J gene is TRBJ2-3, the V gene TRBV20-1; no reliable D call. Trimming stripped 0 bases from V and 4 bases from J, with 14 bases between. The germline gives CDR1 DFQATT, CDR2 SNEGSKA (reference sequence). This CDR3 is built from 15 residues. The CDR3 is CSARDFAKQADTQYF. DNA of the CDR3: TGCAGTGCTAGAGATTTTGCTAAGCAAGCAGATACGCAGTATTTT.

The table lists this clonotype with many counts. The chain combines TRBV11-2 with TRBJ1-3; D may be TRBD1 (5 bases). Germline-derived CDR1 and CDR2 are SGHAT and FQNNGV. The CDR3 contains 16 residues. Trimming pared 1 base from V and 5 bases from J, leaving 15 bases between. The CDR3 DNA reads TGTGCCAGCAGCTTAGTTGGCAGGGTGGACAGAAACACCATATATTTT. Its protein is CASSLVGRVDRNTIYF. The full variable domain, completed using reference TRBV11-2 and TRBJ1-3, is EAGVAQSPRYKIIEKRQSVAFWCNPISGHATLYWYQQILGQGPKLLIQFQNNGVVDDSQLPKDRFSAERLKGVDSTLKIQPAKLEDSAVYLCASSLVGRVDRNTIYFGEGSWLTVV.

There are many counts of this clonotype. The rearrangement joins TRBV4-2 to TRBJ2-1; the match to TRBD2 covers 9 bases. Germline assignment: CDR1 LGHNA and CDR2 YNFKEQ. The CDR3 loop spans 17 amino acids. V shed 3 bases, J shed 5 bases, and the junction held 11 bases outside the gene matches. The CDR3 here is CASSQTIAGAVHNEQFF. The CDR3, as DNA: TGTGCCAGCAGCCAGACTATAGCGGGGGCCGTCCACAATGAGCAGTTCTTC.

The chain is built from TRBV28 and TRBJ2-1; the match to TRBD2 covers 12 bases. The V gene end was trimmed by 6 bases and the J gene end by 5 bases; junction bases not matched to a gene: 11. Germline CDR1 reads MDHEN; CDR2 reads SYDVKM. The CDR3 consists of 17 residues. Written as DNA, the CDR3 is TGTGCCAGCAGAATCCTAGCGGGGGGGCCACCTAACAATGAGCAGTTCTTC. It encodes CASRILAGGPPNNEQFF.

V usage is TRBV19 and J usage is TRBJ1-5; perhaps TRBD1 as D (6 bases). Trimming removed 2 bases at V and 3 bases at J, with 20 bases between. The CDR3 sequence is 18 residues long. The germline gives CDR1 LNHDA, CDR2 SQIVND (reference sequence). The CDR3 nucleotides are TGTGCCAGTAGTATATACCATGGGGGGCGAGGAAACAATCAGCCCCAGCATTTT. It translates to CASSIYHGGRGNNQPQHF.

This clonotype came up many times. This CDR3 is CASSQRGNEQFF. CDR3 nucleotide sequence: TGTGCCAGCAGCCAACGAGGAAATGAGCAGTTCTTC. J is TRBJ2-1 and V is TRBV3-1; D gene unclear. V dropped 2 bases and J dropped 7 bases, with 6 bases sitting between them. Per germline, CDR1 LGHDT and CDR2 YNNKEL (reference sequence). CDR3 size: 12 residues.

This clonotype was picked up many times. CDR3 in amino acids: CASSLGQLKRYGYTF. Here the CDR3 DNA reads TGTGCCAGCAGCTTGGGACAGTTAAAACGCTATGGCTACACCTTC. J is TRBJ1-2 and V is TRBV7-9; 7 positions match TRBD1. CDR3 length: 15 amino acids. CDR1 and CDR2 (germline): SEHNR, FQNEAQ (reference sequence). V shed 3 bases and J 4 bases; nucleotides not matched to a gene: 8.

This clonotype has only a few counts. The chain combines TRBV14 with TRBJ1-6, with D possibly matching TRBD1 (5 bases). V lost 1 base and J 13 bases, leaving 11 bases between the germline ends. Germline CDR1 SGHDN, CDR2 FVKESK. The CDR3 is 13 residues long. CDR3 in amino acids: CASSQVWGSPLHF. The CDR3, as DNA: TGTGCCAGCAGCCAAGTGTGGGGGTCCCCCCTCCACTTT.

The chain employs TRBV5-1 and TRBJ1-2; D unclear. This CDR3 spans 14 amino acids. V was cut by 1 base and J by 0 bases, with 7 bases left in between. Germline V gene lookup returns CDR1 SGHRS and CDR2 YFSETQ. CDR3 in DNA: TGCGCCAGCAGCTTGAACGAAGCTAACTATGGCTACACCTTC. Protein sequence: CASSLNEANYGYTF.

This rearrangement joins TRBV15 to TRBJ2-3, with D perhaps TRBD1 (6 bases). Germline V gene sequence: CDR1 LNHNV, CDR2 YYDKDF (reference sequence). The CDR3 contains 18 residues. The germline V and J ends were trimmed by 2 bases and 0 bases, with 18 bases remaining between them. Here the CDR3 DNA reads TGTGCCACCAGCAGACCGTTTAAAACAGGGCTGAGCACAGATACGCAGTATTTT. Amino acids: CATSRPFKTGLSTDTQYF.

This clonotype has ten or more counts. The chain combines TRBV12-3 or TRBV12-4 with TRBJ2-2, with TRBD2 matching over 13 bases. After removal of 5 bases from V and 4 bases from J, the junction contained 7 bases not matched to a gene. CDR3 size: 17 residues. CDR3 DNA: TGTGCCAGCAGTCCGGGACTAGCGGGACCTACCACCGGGGAGCTGTTTTTT. It specifies CASSPGLAGPTTGELFF.

This chain uses TRBV2 with TRBJ1-5, with D perhaps TRBD1 (5 bases). Germline values: CDR1 SNHLY, CDR2 FYNNEI. This CDR3 region has 16 residues. Trimming took 4 bases from V and 3 from J, leaving 16 bases between them. For the CDR3, the DNA is TGTGCCAGCAGTGGATGGGGGAGGGATTCCAATCAGCCCCAGCATTTT. It specifies CASSGWGRDSNQPQHF.

The table lists this clonotype with a few counts. The chain uses TRBV29-1 and TRBJ1-5; 7 nucleotides line up with TRBD1. Trimming removed 6 bases from V and 5 bases from J; junction bases left unmatched: 7. The CDR3 length is 13 residues. CDR1 SQVTM and CDR2 ANQGSEA come from the germline V gene. CDR3 residues: CSVQGGSDQPQHF. The DNA of the CDR3 is TGCAGCGTCCAGGGGGGATCGGATCAGCCCCAGCATTTT. Using reference TRBV29-1 and TRBJ1-5 for the parts outside the CDR3, the full variable domain is SAVISQKPSRDICQRGTSLTIQCQVDSQVTMMFWYRQQPGQSLTLIATANQGSEATYESGFVIDKFPISRPNLTFSTLTVSNMSPEDSSIYLCSVQGGSDQPQHFGDGTRLSIL.

This clonotype was picked up a small number of times. This may be a read error: a much more frequent sequence differs by one nucleotide. This chain links TRBV20-1 with TRBJ2-3; tentatively, D is TRBD1 (6 bases). Germline loops: CDR1 DFQATT, CDR2 SNEGSKA (reference sequence). The CDR3 has 13 residues. Trimming stripped 5 bases from V and 9 bases from J, with 18 bases between. Written as DNA, the CDR3 is TGCAGTGCTGGGGGCAATGAGGTTGAAACGCAGTATTTT. This sequence encodes CSAGGNEVETQYF.

This clonotype was found a few times. The chain uses TRBV11-2 and TRBJ2-7; TRBD2 matches at 7 bases. V trimming: 0 bases; J trimming: 2 bases; junction bases outside the gene matches: 13. The germline CDR1 and CDR2 sequences are SGHAT and FQNNGV. This CDR3 has 18 residues. In DNA form, the CDR3 reads TGTGCCAGCAGCTTAGATCTAAGTTTGTACGGGGGGACCTACGAGCAGTACTTC. It yields the protein CASSLDLSLYGGTYEQYF.

This clonotype came up once. The rearrangement links TRBV20-1 to TRBJ1-5, with 11 bases matching TRBD1. Trimming cost V 5 bases and J 7 bases; bases outside gene matches: 7. Looked up from germline, CDR1 is DFQATT and CDR2 is SNEGSKA (reference sequence). This CDR3 is built from 14 residues. The CDR3 DNA sequence: TGCAGTGCTCGATTTGGGACAGGGGGGCAGCCCCAGCATTTT. Protein product: CSARFGTGGQPQHF.

This clonotype was observed many times. The gene calls are TRBV2 and TRBJ2-7, with D perhaps matching TRBD2 (5 bases). From germline, CDR1 is SNHLY and CDR2 FYNNEI. The CDR3 consists of 13 residues. Deletions cut 3 bases from V and 3 bases from J, with 9 bases between. In DNA, the CDR3 is TGTGCCAGCAGTGATGGAGGATTCTACGAGCAGTACTTC. It codes for CASSDGGFYEQYF.

This clonotype appeared many times. The chain combines TRBV12-3 or TRBV12-4 with TRBJ1-5; perhaps TRBD1 as D (5 bases). This CDR3 has 17 amino acids. V was clipped by 8 bases and J by 0 bases, with 20 bases between them. The CDR3 region is CASGDRDPTYSNQPQHF. Written as DNA, the CDR3 is TGTGCCAGCGGAGACCGGGACCCAACATATAGCAATCAGCCCCAGCATTTT.

This clonotype was counted ten times or more. The chain couples TRBV12-3 or TRBV12-4 to TRBJ2-1, with D perhaps matching TRBD1 (6 bases). V lost 4 bases, J lost 6 bases, and 10 bases lay in between. The CDR3 length is 13 residues. The CDR3 spells CASSSHRVNEQFF. The CDR3 DNA sequence: TGTGCCAGCAGTTCTCACAGGGTCAATGAGCAGTTCTTC.

This clonotype was seen many times. The gene calls are TRBV3-1 and TRBJ2-7; TRBD1 matches 8 bases. Unmatched junction bases numbered 9, after V lost 4 bases and J lost 4 bases. CDR3 length equals 15 residues. Germline CDR1 is LGHDT and CDR2 is YNNKEL (reference sequence). In nucleotides, the CDR3 is TGTGCCAGCAGCCCTTCCCGGACAGGGAGGTACGAGCAGTACTTC. Amino acids: CASSPSRTGRYEQYF.